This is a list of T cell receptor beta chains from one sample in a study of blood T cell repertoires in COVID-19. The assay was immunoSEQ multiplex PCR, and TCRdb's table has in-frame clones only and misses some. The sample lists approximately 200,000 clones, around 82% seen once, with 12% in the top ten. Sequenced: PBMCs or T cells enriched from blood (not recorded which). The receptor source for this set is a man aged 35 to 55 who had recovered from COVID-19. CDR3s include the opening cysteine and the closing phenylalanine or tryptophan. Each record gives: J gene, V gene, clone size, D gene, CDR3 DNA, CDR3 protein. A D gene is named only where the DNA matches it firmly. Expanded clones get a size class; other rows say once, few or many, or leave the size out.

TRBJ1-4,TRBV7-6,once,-,TGTGCCAGCAGCTCGTCAGGCCTTGCAACTAATGAAAAACTGTTTTTT,CASSSSGLATNEKLFF
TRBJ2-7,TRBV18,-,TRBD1,TGTGCCAGCTCACCTGGGTCCACAGGGGTCTCCTACGAGCAGTACTTC,CASSPGSTGVSYEQYF
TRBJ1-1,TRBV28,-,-,TGTGCCAGCAGTTTGCCGACAGCCCTTGCTTTCTTT,CASSLPTALAFF
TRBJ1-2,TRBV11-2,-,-,TGTGCCAGCAGCATATCCGGGACATACCTTAACTATGGCTACACCTTC,CASSISGTYLNYGYTF
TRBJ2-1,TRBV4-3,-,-,TGCGCCAGCAGCCAAGAAGACAACTCCTACAATGAGCAGTTCTTC,CASSQEDNSYNEQFF
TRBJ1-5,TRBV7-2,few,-,TGTGCCAGCAGCCCGGGGGGGGCAAGCAATCAGCCCCAGCATTTT,CASSPGGASNQPQHF
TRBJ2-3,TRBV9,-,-,TGTGCCAGCAGCGTAACCACTAGGACAGATACGCAGTATTTT,CASSVTTRTDTQYF
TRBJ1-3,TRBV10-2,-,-,TGCGCCAGCAAGACAGCCTCTGGAAACACCATATATTTT,CASKTASGNTIYF
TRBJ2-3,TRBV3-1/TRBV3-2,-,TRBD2,TGTGCCAGCAGCCAAGGGGGGGGGAGTGGCACAGATACGCAGTATTTT,CASSQGGGSGTDTQYF
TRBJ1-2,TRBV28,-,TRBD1,TGTGCCAGCAGCCCGGGACAGCGCTACACCTTC,CASSPGQRYTF
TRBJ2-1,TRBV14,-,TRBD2,TGTGCCAGCAGCCAATTGGGACTAGCGGGAGTGCAGTTCTTC,CASSQLGLAGVQFF
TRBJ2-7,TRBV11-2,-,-,TGTGCCAGCAGCCGTGTCGTGGAGGGCGAGCAGTACTTC,CASSRVVEGEQYF